The source of this T cell receptor beta chain is a study of response to subunit inactivated influenza vaccine. CDR3 size: 15 residues. CDR1 and CDR2 (germline): MNHNS, SASEGT. Trimming removed 6 bases from V and 0 bases from J; junction bases left unmatched: 8. Whole-study results and caveats: That few new T cells are recruited by each seasonal influenza vaccination was the authors' suggestion.

From the RT-PCR reads, TCRdb called clonotypes with MiXCR, one entry per CDR3 protein. The sample shows approximately 700,000 distinct CDR3 sequences, more than 15% of them seen only once. A note on this clonotype: Antigen specificity is unknown.

Material: PBMCs from blood, obtained 11 to 12 days after vaccination. The genes are TRBV6-1 and TRBJ2-7, with 7 bases that match TRBD2. This clonotype was sampled from a middle-aged man who received an inactivated influenza vaccine. As DNA, the CDR3 is TGTGCCAGCAGCCTCCGGCTAGCGGACTCCTACGAGCAGTACTTC. It translates to CASSLRLADSYEQYF.